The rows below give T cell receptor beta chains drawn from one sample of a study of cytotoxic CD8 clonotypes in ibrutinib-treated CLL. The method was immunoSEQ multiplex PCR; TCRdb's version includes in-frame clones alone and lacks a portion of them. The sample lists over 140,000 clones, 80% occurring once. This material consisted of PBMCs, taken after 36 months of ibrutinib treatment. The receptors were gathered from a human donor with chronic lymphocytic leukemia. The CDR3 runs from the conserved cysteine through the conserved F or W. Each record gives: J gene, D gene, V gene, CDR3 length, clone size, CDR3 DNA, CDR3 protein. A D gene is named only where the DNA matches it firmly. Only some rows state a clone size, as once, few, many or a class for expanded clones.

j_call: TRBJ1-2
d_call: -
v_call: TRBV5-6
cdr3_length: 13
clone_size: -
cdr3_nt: TGTGCCAGCAGCTTGGGGCAGGTAGATGGCTACACCTTC
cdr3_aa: CASSLGQVDGYTF

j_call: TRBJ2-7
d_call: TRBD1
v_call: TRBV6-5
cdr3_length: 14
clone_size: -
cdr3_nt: TGTGCCAGCAGTTACGGGACAGGGGGCTACGAGCAGTACTTC
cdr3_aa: CASSYGTGGYEQYF

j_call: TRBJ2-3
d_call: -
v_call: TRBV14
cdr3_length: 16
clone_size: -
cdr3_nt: TGTGCCAGCAGCCAAGATCGCAGAAGTCGGGCAGATACGCAGTATTTT
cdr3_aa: CASSQDRRSRADTQYF

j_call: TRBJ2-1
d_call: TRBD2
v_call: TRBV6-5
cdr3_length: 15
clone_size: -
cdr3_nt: TGTGCCAGCAGCCCAACTAGCGGGAACGAGAATGAGCAGTTCTTC
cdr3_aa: CASSPTSGNENEQFF

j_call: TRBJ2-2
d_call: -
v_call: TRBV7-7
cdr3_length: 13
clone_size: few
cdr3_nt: TGTGCCAGCAGCTTAACCTCCACCGGGGAGCTGTTTTTT
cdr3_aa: CASSLTSTGELFF

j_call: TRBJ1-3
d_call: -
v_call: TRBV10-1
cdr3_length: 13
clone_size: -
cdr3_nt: TGCGCCAGCTCGGCAGACTCTGGAAACACCATATATTTT
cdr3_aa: CASSADSGNTIYF

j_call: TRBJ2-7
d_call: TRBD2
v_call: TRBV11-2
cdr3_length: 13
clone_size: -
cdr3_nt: TGTGCCAGCAGCTTAGCTAGCGGGAACGAGCAGTACTTC
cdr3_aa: CASSLASGNEQYF

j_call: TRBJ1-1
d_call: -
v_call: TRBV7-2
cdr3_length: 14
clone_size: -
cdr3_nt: TGTGCCAGCAGCTCCTACCATGGGGGCACTGAAGCTTTCTTT
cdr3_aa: CASSSYHGGTEAFF

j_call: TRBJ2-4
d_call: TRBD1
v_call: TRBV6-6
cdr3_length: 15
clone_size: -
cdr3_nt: TGTGCCAGCACCCTGACAGGGGAAGCCAAAAACATTCAGTACTTC
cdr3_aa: CASTLTGEAKNIQYF

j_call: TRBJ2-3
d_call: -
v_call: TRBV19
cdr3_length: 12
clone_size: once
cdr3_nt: TGTGCCAGTCGGCGGGGCACAGATACGCAGTATTTT
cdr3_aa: CASRRGTDTQYF

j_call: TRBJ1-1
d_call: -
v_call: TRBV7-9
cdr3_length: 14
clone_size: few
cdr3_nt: TGTGCCAGCAGCGTGCCCCGGCTGAACACTGAAGCTTTCTTT
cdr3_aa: CASSVPRLNTEAFF

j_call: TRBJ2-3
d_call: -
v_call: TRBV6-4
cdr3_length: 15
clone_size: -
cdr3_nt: TGTGCCAGCAGTGACGTTGGGACTAGCACAGATACGCAGTATTTT
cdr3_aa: CASSDVGTSTDTQYF

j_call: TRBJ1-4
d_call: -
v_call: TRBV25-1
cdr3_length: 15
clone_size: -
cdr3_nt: TGTGCCAGCAGTGACCCGAACCCTCGTGGTGAAAAACTGTTTTTT
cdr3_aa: CASSDPNPRGEKLFF

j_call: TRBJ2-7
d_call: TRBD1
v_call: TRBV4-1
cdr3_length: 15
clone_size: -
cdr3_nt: TGCGCCAGCAGCCCGCGGACAGGCCTCTCCTACGAGCAGTACTTC
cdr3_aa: CASSPRTGLSYEQYF

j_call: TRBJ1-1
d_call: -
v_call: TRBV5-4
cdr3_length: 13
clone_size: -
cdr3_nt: TGTGCCAGCAGCTTGGATGGTAGGGCTGAAGCTTTCTTT
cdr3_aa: CASSLDGRAEAFF

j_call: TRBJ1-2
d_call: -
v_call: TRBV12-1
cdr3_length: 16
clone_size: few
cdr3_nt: TGTGCCAGCAGCTTTGACGACAGCCCCAAAGAATACGGCTACACCTTC
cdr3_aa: CASSFDDSPKEYGYTF

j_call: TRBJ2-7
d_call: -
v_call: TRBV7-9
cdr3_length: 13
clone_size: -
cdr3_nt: TGTGCCAGCAGCTTCGACAGAACCTACGAGCAGTACTTC
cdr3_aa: CASSFDRTYEQYF

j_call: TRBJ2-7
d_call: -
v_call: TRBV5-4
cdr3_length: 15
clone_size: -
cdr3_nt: TGTGCCAGCAGCTCCGCCACCAGGGGTGGCTACGAGCAGTACTTC
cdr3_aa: CASSSATRGGYEQYF

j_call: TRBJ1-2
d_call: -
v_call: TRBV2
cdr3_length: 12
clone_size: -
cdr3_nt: TGTGCCAGCCAGGGCCCGGCGAGTGGCTACACCTTC
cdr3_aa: CASQGPASGYTF

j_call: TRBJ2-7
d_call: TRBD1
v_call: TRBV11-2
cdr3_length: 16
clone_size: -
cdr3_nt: TGTGCCAGCACCCCCCCCGGGGGGACAGGGGATAGCGAGCAGTACTTC
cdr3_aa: CASTPPGGTGDSEQYF

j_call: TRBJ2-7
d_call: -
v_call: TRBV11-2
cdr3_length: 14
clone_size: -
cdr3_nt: TGTGCCAGCAGCTTAGGGGTCGGAGCCTACGAGCAGTACTTC
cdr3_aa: CASSLGVGAYEQYF

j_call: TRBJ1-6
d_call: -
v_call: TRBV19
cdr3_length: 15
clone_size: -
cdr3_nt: TGTGCCAGTAGTATAGTTTCGGCGGGGAATTCACCCCTCCACTTT
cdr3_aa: CASSIVSAGNSPLHF

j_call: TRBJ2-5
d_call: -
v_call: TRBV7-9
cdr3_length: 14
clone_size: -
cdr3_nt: TGTGCCAGCAGCTCCCTGATGCGGGGCGAGACCCAGTACTTC
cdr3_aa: CASSSLMRGETQYF

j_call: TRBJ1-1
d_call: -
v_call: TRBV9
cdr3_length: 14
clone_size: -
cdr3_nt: TGTGCCAGCAGCGTAAGGGAGGAGGGCACTGAAGCTTTCTTT
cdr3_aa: CASSVREEGTEAFF

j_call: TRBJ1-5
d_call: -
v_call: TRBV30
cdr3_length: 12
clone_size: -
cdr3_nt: TGTGCCTGGGCCGATAGCAATCAGCCCCAGCATTTT
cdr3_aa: CAWADSNQPQHF

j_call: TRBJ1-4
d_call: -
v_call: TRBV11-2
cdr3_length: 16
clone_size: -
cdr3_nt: TGTGCCAGGGGCGGCCTCGTCGCCAGGTTCGTCGAAAAACTGTTTTTT
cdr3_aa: CARGGLVARFVEKLFF

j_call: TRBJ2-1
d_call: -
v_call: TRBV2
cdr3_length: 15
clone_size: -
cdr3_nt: TGTGCCAGCAGTGATCCGGGGGGCAACTACAATGAGCAGTTCTTC
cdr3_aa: CASSDPGGNYNEQFF

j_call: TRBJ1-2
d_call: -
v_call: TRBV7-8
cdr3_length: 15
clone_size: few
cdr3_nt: TGTGCCAGCAGCTCCCTTAGTGATCCCTACTATGGCTACACCTTC
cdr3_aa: CASSSLSDPYYGYTF

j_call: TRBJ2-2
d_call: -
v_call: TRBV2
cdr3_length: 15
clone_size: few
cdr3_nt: TGTGCCAGCAGTGAAGCTGTAAGGGCTTTCGGGGAGCTGTTTTTT
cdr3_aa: CASSEAVRAFGELFF

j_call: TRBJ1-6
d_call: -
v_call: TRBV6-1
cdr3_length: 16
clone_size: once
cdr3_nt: TGTGCCAGCAGTGAAAGGTGGAGCTCCTATAATTCACCCCTCCACTTT
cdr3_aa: CASSERWSSYNSPLHF

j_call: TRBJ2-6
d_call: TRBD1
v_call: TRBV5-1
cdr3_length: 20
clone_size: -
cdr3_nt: TGCGCCAGCAACATCTGGACAGGGTCTAATGGAGTCGCTGGGGCCAACGTCCTGACTTTC
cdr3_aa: CASNIWTGSNGVAGANVLTF

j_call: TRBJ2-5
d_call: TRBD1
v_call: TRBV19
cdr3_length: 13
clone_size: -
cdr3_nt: TGTGCCAGTAGGCCGACAGGGGTCGAGACCCAGTACTTC
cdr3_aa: CASRPTGVETQYF

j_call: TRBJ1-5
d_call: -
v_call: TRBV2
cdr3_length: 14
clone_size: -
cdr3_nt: TGTGCCAGCAGTGAAGTGGATAGCAATCAGCCCCAGCATTTT
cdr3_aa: CASSEVDSNQPQHF

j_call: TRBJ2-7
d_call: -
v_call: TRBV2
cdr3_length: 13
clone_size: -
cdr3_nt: TGTGCCAGCAGGGTCGGGATCTCCTACGAGCAGTACTTC
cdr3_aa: CASRVGISYEQYF

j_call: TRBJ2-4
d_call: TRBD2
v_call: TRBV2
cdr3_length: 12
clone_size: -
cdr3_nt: TGTGTATCAGGTAGCGGGGGAAACATTCAGTACTTC
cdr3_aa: CVSGSGGNIQYF

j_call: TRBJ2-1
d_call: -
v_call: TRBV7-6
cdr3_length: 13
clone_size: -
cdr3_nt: TGTGCCAGCAGCTTAGTACTCGTCAATGAGCAGTTCTTC
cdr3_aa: CASSLVLVNEQFF

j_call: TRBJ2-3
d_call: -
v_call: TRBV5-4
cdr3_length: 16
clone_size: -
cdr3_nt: TGTGCCAGCAGACCCAGTGGGGGGCTATTCACAGATACGCAGTATTTT
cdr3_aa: CASRPSGGLFTDTQYF

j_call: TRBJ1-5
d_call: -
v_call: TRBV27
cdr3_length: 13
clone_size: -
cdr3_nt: TGTGCCAGCGGAATCGACCAAAATCAGCCCCAGCATTTT
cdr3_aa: CASGIDQNQPQHF

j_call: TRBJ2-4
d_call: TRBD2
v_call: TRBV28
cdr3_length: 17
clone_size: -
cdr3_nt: TGTGCCAGCAGTTTACAGCGGGGTTCTGGGGCCAAAAACATTCAGTACTTC
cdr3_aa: CASSLQRGSGAKNIQYF

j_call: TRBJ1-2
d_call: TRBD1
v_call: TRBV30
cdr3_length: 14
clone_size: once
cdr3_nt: TGTGCCTGGAGTCAACAGGGGTTAAACTATGGCTACACCTTC
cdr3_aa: CAWSQQGLNYGYTF